These 25 T cell receptor beta chains came from one sample sequenced in a study of blood T cell repertoires in COVID-19. Here immunoSEQ multiplex PCR was the method, and the copy in TCRdb shows in-frame clones only, minus some. The data show approximately 300,000 clones, just over 85% seen once. Material: PBMCs or T cells enriched from blood (not recorded which). Source of these receptors: a man aged 25-45 years who had recovered from COVID-19.

This clone occurred a few times. The J gene is TRBJ1-4, the V gene TRBV6-1; D call uncertain. V was trimmed by 2 bases and J by 0 bases, leaving 7 bases between them. The CDR3 length is 15 residues. CDR1 is MNHNS and CDR2 is SASEGT in the germline V gene. CDR3 amino acids: CASSEWAATNEKLFF. The CDR3 DNA reads as TGTGCCAGCAGTGAATGGGCAGCAACTAATGAAAAACTGTTTTTT.

J is TRBJ1-1 and V is TRBV28, with a weak D call TRBD1 (5 bases). V lost 3 bases, J lost 1 base, and 9 bases lay in between. Germline assignment: CDR1 MDHEN and CDR2 SYDVKM. This CDR3 region has 14 residues. The CDR3 loop is CASSLDNKNTEAFF. In DNA, the CDR3 is TGTGCCAGCAGTTTGGACAATAAGAACACTGAAGCTTTCTTT.

The chain recombines TRBV18 with TRBJ2-3, with 7 positions matching TRBD1. This CDR3 has 14 residues. V lost 7 bases to trimming and J lost 2 bases; unmatched junction nucleotides: 6. Germline V gives CDR1 KGHSH, CDR2 LQKENI. CDR3 sequence (DNA): TGTGCCAGCTTGCGACAGGGAGCCACAGATACGCAGTATTTT. Translated, it gives CASLRQGATDTQYF.

The V call is TRBV7-2, the J call TRBJ1-5; tentative D call: TRBD1 (5 bases). This CDR3 contains 14 residues. Trimming pared 2 bases from V and 4 bases from J, leaving 9 bases between. CDR1 is SGHTA and CDR2 is FQGNSA in the germline V gene. Here the CDR3 reads CASSLPGGNQPQHF. In nucleotides, the CDR3 is TGTGCCAGCAGCTTACCGGGGGGGAATCAGCCCCAGCATTTT.

The CDR3 sequence: CASSPTGDTEAFF. The DNA of the CDR3 is TGTGCCAGCTCCCCCACCGGGGACACTGAAGCTTTCTTT. The chain uses TRBV18 and TRBJ1-1; D unresolved. The CDR3 runs 13 residues. The V end lost 6 bases, the J end lost 3 bases, and 11 bases lay between the germline ends. Germline loops: CDR1 KGHSH, CDR2 LQKENI.

The genes are TRBV29-1 and TRBJ2-7; 7 bases match TRBD1. The length of the CDR3 is 17 residues. CDR1 and CDR2 (germline): SQVTM, ANQGSEA. Trimming at V came to 7 bases and at J to 2 bases, leaving 20 bases not matched to a gene. CDR3 in amino acids: CSAKTQNRGRSPYEQYF. CDR3 in DNA: TGCAGCGCTAAAACCCAAAACAGGGGAAGGTCCCCCTACGAGCAGTACTTC.

The CDR3 DNA reads as TGCAGCGTTTATTTCACCGGGACAGCGTATGGCTACACCTTC. Encoded protein: CSVYFTGTAYGYTF. This chain connects TRBV29-1 to TRBJ1-2, with 7 positions matching TRBD1. The CDR3 is 14 residues long. Trimming at V came to 5 bases and at J to 5 bases, leaving 11 bases not matched to a gene. Germline V gene lookup returns CDR1 SQVTM and CDR2 ANQGSEA.

CDR3 nucleotides: TGTGCCAGCAGTGCCCGGACAGGGTTCAATCAGCCCCAGCATTTT. This encodes CASSARTGFNQPQHF. This sequence joins TRBV25-1 and TRBJ1-5; 8 bases are a match to TRBD1. This CDR3 comprises 15 residues. Germline V gene sequence: CDR1 MGHDK, CDR2 SYGVNS. V was clipped by 4 bases and J by 3 bases; unmatched bases: 5. Supplemented by reference TRBV25-1 and TRBJ1-5, the full variable domain reads EADIYQTPRYLVIGTGKKITLECSQTMGHDKMYWYQQDPGMELHLIHYSYGVNSTEKGDLSSESTVSRIRTEHFPLTLESARPSHTSQYLCASSARTGFNQPQHFGDGTRLSIL.

The rearrangement uses TRBV6-5 and TRBJ1-5, with D perhaps matching TRBD1 (5 bases). CDR3 length: 13 residues. Germline V CDR1 and CDR2: MNHEY, SVGAGI. V was cut by 4 bases and J by 6 bases, with 10 bases left in between. In DNA form, the CDR3 reads TGTGCCAGCAGTTGGGGGGGGAGTCAGCCCCAGCATTTT. This gives the protein CASSWGGSQPQHF.

The rearrangement uses TRBV25-1 and TRBJ1-3, with 7 bases identical to TRBD1. V was clipped by 5 bases and J by 3 bases; unmatched bases: 1. The CDR3 extends over 13 amino acids. The V gene's germline CDR1 is MGHDK and CDR2 SYGVNS. The CDR3: CASSRDSGNTIYF. The CDR3 DNA sequence: TGTGCCAGCAGTAGGGACAGTGGAAACACCATATATTTT.

The J gene is TRBJ1-1, the V gene TRBV18, with TRBD1 identical over 7 bases. V lost 4 bases, J lost 1 base, and 3 bases stayed unmatched. The CDR3 is 14 residues long. Germline V lookup: CDR1 KGHSH, CDR2 LQKENI. The CDR3 bases are TGTGCCAGCTCACAGGGGGCGGGGAACACTGAAGCTTTCTTT. Protein: CASSQGAGNTEAFF.

The rearrangement uses TRBV12-3 or TRBV12-4 and TRBJ2-5; D possibly corresponds to TRBD1 (5 bases). The V end lost 6 bases, the J end lost 3 bases, and 8 bases lay between the germline ends. This CDR3 region has 12 residues. CDR3 in DNA: TGTGCCAGCAGGCAGGGTGAAGAGACCCAGTACTTC. This codes for CASRQGEETQYF.

The genes are TRBV9 and TRBJ1-1, with 8 nucleotides matching TRBD1. V gave up 4 bases and J gave up 3 bases; unmatched junction bases: 8. From germline, CDR1 is SGDLS and CDR2 YYNGEE. The CDR3 spans 15 residues. The CDR3 DNA sequence: TGTGCCAGCAGCCCTTGGACAGGGATGGACACTGAAGCTTTCTTT. Its protein is CASSPWTGMDTEAFF.

This clone was seen a few times. The gene calls are TRBV6-5 and TRBJ2-2; weak D call: TRBD1 (7 bases). The V end lost 6 bases, the J end lost 2 bases, and 13 bases lay between the germline ends. The germline gives CDR1 MNHEY, CDR2 SVGAGI. The CDR3 is 15 amino acids. CDR3 in amino acids: CASSWQGGNTGELFF. The CDR3 DNA sequence: TGTGCCAGCAGCTGGCAGGGGGGCAACACCGGGGAGCTGTTTTTT.

The chain recombines TRBV4-2 with TRBJ2-3; D is unresolved. The CDR3 totals 14 residues. Germline loops: CDR1 LGHNA, CDR2 YNFKEQ. V was pared by 0 bases and J by 8 bases, with 12 bases between. The CDR3 protein is CASSQESLSGTQYF. The CDR3 nucleotides read TGTGCCAGCAGCCAAGAGTCCCTATCGGGTACGCAGTATTTT.

This chain links TRBV24-1 with TRBJ1-5; D ambiguous. CDR1 is KGHDR and CDR2 is SFDVKD in the germline V gene. There are 14 residues in the CDR3. The V end lost 6 bases, the J end lost 0 bases, and 8 bases lay between the germline ends. The CDR3 DNA reads TGTGCCACCAGTTCCCATCCTAGCAATCAGCCCCAGCATTTT. This codes for CATSSHPSNQPQHF.

This rearrangement joins TRBV11-2 to TRBJ2-4; D gene ambiguous. V lost 5 bases, J lost 5 bases, and 13 bases lay in between. The CDR3 runs 14 residues. Germline V gene lookup returns CDR1 SGHAT and CDR2 FQNNGV. The CDR3 nucleotides read TGTGCCAGCAGCCTCAATGTAGTCCAAAACATTCAGTACTTC. Encoded protein: CASSLNVVQNIQYF.

This clone was picked up one time. This chain uses TRBV30 with TRBJ2-2, with 11 bases matching TRBD1. J lost 5 bases, V lost 2 bases, and 4 bases had no gene match. CDR1 is GTSNPN and CDR2 is SVGIG in the germline V gene (reference sequence). The CDR3 is 15 amino acids. The CDR3 DNA reads as TGTGCCTGGAGTAGGGGACAGGGGGTAACCGGGGAGCTGTTTTTT. Translating it yields CAWSRGQGVTGELFF.

The chain has TRBV4-1 and TRBJ2-7, with 7 bases matching TRBD1. The germline V gene encodes CDR1 MGHRA and CDR2 YSYEKL. Unmatched junction bases numbered 3, after V lost 3 bases and J lost 1 base. The CDR3 covers 14 residues. The CDR3 bases are TGCGCCAGCAGCCATCCGGGACAGTCCTACGAGCAGTACTTC. It translates to CASSHPGQSYEQYF.

The rearrangement links TRBV14 to TRBJ1-1; D is perhaps TRBD1 (5 bases). The CDR3 runs to 16 residues. Trimming cost V 2 bases and J 10 bases, with 23 bases left between them. Per the germline V gene, CDR1 is SGHDN and CDR2 is FVKESK. The CDR3 sequence: CASSQRTYFGFRGAFF. CDR3 nucleotides: TGTGCCAGCAGCCAACGAACCTATTTTGGGTTTAGGGGAGCTTTCTTT.

V usage is TRBV12-5 and J usage is TRBJ1-1; 9 bases are shared with TRBD1. The V segment lost 5 bases and the J segment 3 bases; nucleotides outside the gene matches: 13. Germline CDR1 LGHNT, CDR2 FRNRAP. CDR3 length: 17 residues. The CDR3 DNA reads as TGTGCTAGTGGTCCAACTGCCGGGACAGGGATGGACACTGAAGCTTTCTTT. Amino acid sequence: CASGPTAGTGMDTEAFF.

The chain joins TRBV30 to TRBJ2-3; 9 nucleotides agree with TRBD1. Per germline, CDR1 GTSNPN and CDR2 SVGIG (reference sequence). The CDR3 totals 12 residues. J gave up 10 bases and V 2 bases, and 4 bases lay outside the gene matches. Here the CDR3 reads CAWSPTGGAQYF. CDR3 sequence (DNA): TGTGCCTGGAGTCCCACAGGGGGCGCGCAGTATTTT.

The rearrangement uses TRBV19 and TRBJ1-6, with unresolved D. This CDR3 region has 15 residues. The ends were cut back, 7 bases at V and 3 bases at J, with 13 bases in the middle. CDR1 LNHDA and CDR2 SQIVND come from the germline V gene (reference sequence). This chain's CDR3 is CASTLRGVYNSPLHF. DNA of the CDR3: TGTGCCAGTACCCTTAGAGGTGTCTATAATTCACCCCTCCACTTT. Full variable domain (remainder filled in from reference TRBV19 and TRBJ1-6): DGGITQSPKYLFRKEGQNVTLSCEQNLNHDAMYWYRQDPGQGLRLIYYSQIVNDFQKGDIAEGYSVSREKKESFPLTVTSAQKNPTAFYLCASTLRGVYNSPLHFGNGTRLTVT.

V is TRBV9 and J is TRBJ2-3; TRBD2 matches at 9 bases. Germline loops: CDR1 SGDLS, CDR2 YYNGEE. V was pared by 3 bases and J by 3 bases, with 8 bases of the junction left unmatched. The length of the CDR3 is 16 residues. The CDR3: CASSAGGRAVTDTQYF. CDR3 bases: TGTGCCAGCAGCGCCGGCGGGAGGGCCGTAACAGATACGCAGTATTTT.

The V call is TRBV18, the J call TRBJ1-6; unclear D gene. Per germline, CDR1 KGHSH and CDR2 LQKENI. Trimming took off 4 bases at V and 8 bases at J, with 15 bases between the two ends. CDR3 length equals 15 residues. The CDR3 DNA follows: TGTGCCAGCTCACTCGGTCTCCCTCCGGATTCACCCCTCCACTTT. Its translation: CASSLGLPPDSPLHF.